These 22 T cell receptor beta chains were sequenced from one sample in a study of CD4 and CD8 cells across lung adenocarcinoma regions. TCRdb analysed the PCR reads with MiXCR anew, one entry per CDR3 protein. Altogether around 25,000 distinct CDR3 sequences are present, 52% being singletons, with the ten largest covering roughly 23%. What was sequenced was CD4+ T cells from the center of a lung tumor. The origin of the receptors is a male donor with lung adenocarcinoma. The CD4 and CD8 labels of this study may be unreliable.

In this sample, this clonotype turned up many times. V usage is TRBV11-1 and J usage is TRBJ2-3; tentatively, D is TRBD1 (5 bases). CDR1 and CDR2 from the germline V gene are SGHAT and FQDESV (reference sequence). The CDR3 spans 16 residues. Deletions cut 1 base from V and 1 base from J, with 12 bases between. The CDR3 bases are TGTGCCAGCAGCTTAGGAACCTCACAGGGCACAGATACGCAGTATTTT. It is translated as CASSLGTSQGTDTQYF.

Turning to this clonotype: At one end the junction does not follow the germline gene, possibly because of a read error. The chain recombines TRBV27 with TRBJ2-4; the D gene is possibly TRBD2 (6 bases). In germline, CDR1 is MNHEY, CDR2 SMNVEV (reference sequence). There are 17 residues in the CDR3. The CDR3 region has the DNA TGTGCCAGCAGTCCTGGCCGACTAGTGTCTGCCAAAAACACTCAGTACTTT. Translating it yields CASSPGRLVSAKNTQYF.

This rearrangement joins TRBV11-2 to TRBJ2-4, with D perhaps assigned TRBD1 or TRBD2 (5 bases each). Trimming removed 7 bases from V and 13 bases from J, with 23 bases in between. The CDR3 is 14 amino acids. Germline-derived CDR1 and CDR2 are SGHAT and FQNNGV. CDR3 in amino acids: CASTGLGVKNTQYF. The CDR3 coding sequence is TGTGCCAGCACCGGGCTGGGGGTTAAAAACACGCAGTACTTC.

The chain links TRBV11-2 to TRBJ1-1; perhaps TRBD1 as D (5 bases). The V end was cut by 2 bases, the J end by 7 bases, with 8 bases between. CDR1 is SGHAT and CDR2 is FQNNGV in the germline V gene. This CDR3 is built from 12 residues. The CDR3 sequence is CASSLQGLEAFF. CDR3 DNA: TGTGCCAGCAGCTTACAGGGACTTGAAGCTTTCTTT.

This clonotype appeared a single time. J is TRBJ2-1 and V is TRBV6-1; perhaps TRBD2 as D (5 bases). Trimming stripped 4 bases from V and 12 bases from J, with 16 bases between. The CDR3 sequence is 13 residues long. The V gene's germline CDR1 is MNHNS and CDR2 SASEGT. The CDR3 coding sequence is TGTGCCAGCAGTGCTGGGAGCAGCGATGCGCAGTTCTTC. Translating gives CASSAGSSDAQFF.

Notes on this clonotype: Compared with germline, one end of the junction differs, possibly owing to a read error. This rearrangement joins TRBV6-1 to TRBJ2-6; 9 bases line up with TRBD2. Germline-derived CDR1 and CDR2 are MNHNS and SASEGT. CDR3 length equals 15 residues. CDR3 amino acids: CASRGLAKAADTLYF. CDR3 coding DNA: TGTGCCAGCAGGGGACTAGCTAAAGCGGCAGATACCCTGTATTTC.

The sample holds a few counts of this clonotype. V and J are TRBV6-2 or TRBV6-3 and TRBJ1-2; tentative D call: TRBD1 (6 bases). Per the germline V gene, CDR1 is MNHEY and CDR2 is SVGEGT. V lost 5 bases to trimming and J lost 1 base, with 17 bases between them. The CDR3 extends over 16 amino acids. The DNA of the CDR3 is TGTGCCAGCAGTCGTTCCGGGACAACAATTAACTATGGCTACACCTTC. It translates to CASSRSGTTINYGYTF.

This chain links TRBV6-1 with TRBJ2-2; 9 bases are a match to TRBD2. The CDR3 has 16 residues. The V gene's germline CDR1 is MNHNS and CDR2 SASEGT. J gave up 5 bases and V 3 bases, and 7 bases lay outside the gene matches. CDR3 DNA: TGTGCCAGCAGTGATCGGGGCGGACTAGCGACCGGGGAGCTGTTTTTT. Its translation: CASSDRGGLATGELFF.

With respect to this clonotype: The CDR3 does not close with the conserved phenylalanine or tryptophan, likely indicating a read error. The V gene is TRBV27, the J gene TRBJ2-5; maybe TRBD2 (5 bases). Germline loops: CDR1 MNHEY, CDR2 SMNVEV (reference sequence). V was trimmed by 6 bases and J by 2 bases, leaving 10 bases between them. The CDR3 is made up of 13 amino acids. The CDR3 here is CASRRTGQETQYL. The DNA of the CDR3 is TGTGCCAGCAGAAGGACGGGGCAAGAGACCCAGTACTTG.

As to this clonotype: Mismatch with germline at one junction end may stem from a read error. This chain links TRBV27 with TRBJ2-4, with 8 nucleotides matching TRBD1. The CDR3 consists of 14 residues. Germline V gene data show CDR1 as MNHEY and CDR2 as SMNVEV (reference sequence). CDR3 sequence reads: CASSLSRGPSIQSF. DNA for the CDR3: TGTGCCAGCAGCCTTTCCAGGGGGCCTAGCATCCAGTCTTTC.

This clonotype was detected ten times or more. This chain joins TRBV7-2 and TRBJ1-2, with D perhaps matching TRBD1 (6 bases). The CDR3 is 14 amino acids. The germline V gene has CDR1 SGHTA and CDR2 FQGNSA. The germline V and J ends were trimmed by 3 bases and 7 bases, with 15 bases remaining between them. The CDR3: CASSLGALRLGYTF. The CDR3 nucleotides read TGTGCCAGCAGCTTGGGGGCCCTAAGGCTTGGCTACACCTTC.

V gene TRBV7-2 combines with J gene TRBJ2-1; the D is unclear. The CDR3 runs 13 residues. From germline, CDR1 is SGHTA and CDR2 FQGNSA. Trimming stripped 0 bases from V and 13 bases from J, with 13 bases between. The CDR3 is CASSLALRETQFF. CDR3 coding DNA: TGTGCCAGCAGCTTAGCGTTGAGAGAGACCCAGTTCTTC.

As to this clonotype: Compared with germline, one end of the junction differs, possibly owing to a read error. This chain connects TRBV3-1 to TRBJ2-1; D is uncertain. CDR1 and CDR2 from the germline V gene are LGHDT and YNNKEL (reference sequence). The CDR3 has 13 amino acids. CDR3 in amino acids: CASSQALIVDLNF. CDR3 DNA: TGTGCCAGCAGCCAGGCCCTAATAGTGGACCTCAACTTC.

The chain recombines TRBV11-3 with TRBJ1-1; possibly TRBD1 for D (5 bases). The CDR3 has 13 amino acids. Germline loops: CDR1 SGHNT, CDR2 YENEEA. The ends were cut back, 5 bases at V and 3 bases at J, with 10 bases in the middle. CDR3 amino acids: CASSPRGDTEAFF. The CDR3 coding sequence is TGTGCCAGCAGCCCTCGGGGGGACACTGAAGCTTTCTTT.

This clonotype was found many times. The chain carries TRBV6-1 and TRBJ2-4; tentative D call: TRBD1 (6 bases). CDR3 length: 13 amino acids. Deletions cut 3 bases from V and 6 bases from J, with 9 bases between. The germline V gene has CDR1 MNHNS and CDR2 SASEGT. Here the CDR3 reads CASSDRGGNIQYF. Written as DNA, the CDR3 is TGTGCCAGCAGTGACAGGGGTGGAAACATTCAGTACTTC.

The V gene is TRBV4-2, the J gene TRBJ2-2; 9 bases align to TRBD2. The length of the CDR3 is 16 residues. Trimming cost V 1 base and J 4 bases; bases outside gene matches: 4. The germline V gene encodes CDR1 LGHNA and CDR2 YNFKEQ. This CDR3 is CASSQALAGLTGELFF. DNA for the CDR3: TGTGCCAGCAGCCAAGCCCTAGCGGGACTCACCGGGGAGCTGTTTTTT.

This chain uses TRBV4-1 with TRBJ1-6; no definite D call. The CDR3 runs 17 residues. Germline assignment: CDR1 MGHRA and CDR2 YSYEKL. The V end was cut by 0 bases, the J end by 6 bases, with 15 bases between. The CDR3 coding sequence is TGCGCCAGCAGCCAAGAGGTTGCGGACGGCTTTAATTCACCCCTCCACTTT. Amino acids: CASSQEVADGFNSPLHF.

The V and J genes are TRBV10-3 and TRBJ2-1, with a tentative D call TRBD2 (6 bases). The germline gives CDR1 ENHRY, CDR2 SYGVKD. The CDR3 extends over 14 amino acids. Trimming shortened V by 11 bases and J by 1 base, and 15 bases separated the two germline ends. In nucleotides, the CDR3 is TGTGCCTCCCGGAGGGCCCGGTCCTACAATGAGCAGTTCTTC. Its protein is CASRRARSYNEQFF.

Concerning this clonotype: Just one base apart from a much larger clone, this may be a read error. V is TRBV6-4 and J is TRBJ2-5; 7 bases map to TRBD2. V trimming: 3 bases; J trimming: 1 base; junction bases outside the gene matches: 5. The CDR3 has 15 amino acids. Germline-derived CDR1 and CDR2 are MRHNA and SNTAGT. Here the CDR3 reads CASSERAGSQETQYF. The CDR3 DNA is TGTGCCAGCAGTGAGAGAGCGGGGAGCCAAGAGACCCAGTACTTC.

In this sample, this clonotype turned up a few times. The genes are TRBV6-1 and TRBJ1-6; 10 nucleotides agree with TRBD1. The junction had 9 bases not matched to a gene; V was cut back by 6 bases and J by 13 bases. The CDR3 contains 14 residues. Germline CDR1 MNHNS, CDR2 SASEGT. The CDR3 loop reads CASRAPGQGTPLHF. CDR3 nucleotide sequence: TGTGCCAGCAGGGCCCCGGGACAGGGGACGCCCCTCCACTTT.

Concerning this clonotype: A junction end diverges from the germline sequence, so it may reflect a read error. The CDR3: CASSGSGYNQPHHF. CDR3 nucleotides: TGTGCCAGCAGTGGATCGGGGTACAATCAGCCCCACCATTTT. The J gene is TRBJ1-5, the V gene TRBV6-1; the D is unclear. The CDR3 runs to 14 residues. Germline values: CDR1 MNHNS, CDR2 SASEGT.

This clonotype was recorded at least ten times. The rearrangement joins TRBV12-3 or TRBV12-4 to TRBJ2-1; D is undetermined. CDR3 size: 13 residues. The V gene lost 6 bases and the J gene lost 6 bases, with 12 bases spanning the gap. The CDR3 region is CASSAQTPNEQFF. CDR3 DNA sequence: TGTGCCAGCAGCGCTCAGACCCCCAATGAGCAGTTCTTC.